These 7 T cell receptor beta chains came from one sample sequenced in a study of cytomegalovirus exposure and HLA in healthy donors. The PCR made use of 60 Vbeta and 13 Jbeta primers. This table comes from immunoSEQ multiplex PCR, and its TCRdb copy is limited to in-frame clones, with some not included. The table shows under 200,000 clones, with roughly 84% occurring only once. The sequencing sample was made of PBMCs. These receptors were obtained from a man between 18 and 35 years old in good health and CMV-seronegative.

The V call is TRBV2, the J call TRBJ2-7, with TRBD1 identical over 8 bases. J gave up 4 bases and V 7 bases, and 9 bases lay outside the gene matches. Germline CDR1 SNHLY, CDR2 FYNNEI. CDR3 length: 14 amino acids. CDR3 DNA sequence: TGTGCCAGCACCCGGACAGGGTTTGGGTACGAGCAGTACTTC. Translated: CASTRTGFGYEQYF.

The chain couples TRBV6-6 to TRBJ1-4, with TRBD1 matching 7 bases. CDR1 and CDR2 from the germline V gene are MNHNY and SVGAGI (reference sequence). This CDR3 is 12 amino acids long. The J segment lost 5 bases and the V segment lost 7 bases, leaving 1 base of the junction unmatched. This CDR3 reads CASKTGNEKLFF. In nucleotides, the CDR3 is TGTGCCAGCAAGACAGGGAATGAAAAACTGTTTTTT.

J is TRBJ2-7 and V is TRBV28, with 7 bases aligning to TRBD2. The CDR3 length is 16 residues. Trimming cost V 4 bases and J 0 bases; bases outside gene matches: 9. The germline CDR1 and CDR2 sequences are MDHEN and SYDVKM. The CDR3 nucleotides are TGTGCCAGCAGTTCCCCCTCCAGCGGGGTCTCCTACGAGCAGTACTTC. Amino acid sequence: CASSSPSSGVSYEQYF. The full variable domain, its missing parts supplied by reference TRBV28 and TRBJ2-7, is DVKVTQSSRYLVKRTGEKVFLECVQDMDHENMFWYRQDPGLGLRLIYFSYDVKMKEKGDIPEGYSVSREKKERFSLILESASTNQTSMYLCASSSPSSGVSYEQYFGPGTRLTVT.

The count of this clone is one. The J gene is TRBJ2-5, the V gene TRBV2; 10 bases are a match to TRBD1. Trimming cost V 5 bases and J 11 bases; bases outside gene matches: 8. In germline, CDR1 is SNHLY, CDR2 FYNNEI. CDR3 length: 13 amino acids. CDR3 nucleotides: TGTGCCAGCAGTCCGGGACAGGGGTTCGGGCAGTACTTC. The encoded protein is CASSPGQGFGQYF. The whole variable domain, remainder taken from reference TRBV2 and TRBJ2-5, is EPEVTQTPSHQVTQMGQEVILRCVPISNHLYFYWYRQILGQKVEFLVSFYNNEISEKSEIFDDQFSVERPDGSNFTLKIRSTKLEDSAMYFCASSPGQGFGQYFGPGTRLLVL.

This chain links TRBV9 with TRBJ2-5; TRBD1 matches 9 bases. The CDR3 runs to 15 residues. Germline values: CDR1 SGDLS, CDR2 YYNGEE. Trimming cost V 4 bases and J 3 bases; bases outside gene matches: 7. The CDR3 nucleotides are TGTGCCAGCAGCCACCGGGACAGGGAAAAAGAGACCCAGTACTTC. Protein sequence: CASSHRDREKETQYF.

The rearrangement joins TRBV19 to TRBJ1-5; 9 bases are shared with TRBD1. Germline CDR1 and CDR2: LNHDA and SQIVND (reference sequence). The CDR3 spans 15 residues. Unmatched junction bases numbered 3, after V lost 3 bases and J lost 3 bases. The CDR3 nucleotides are TGTGCCAGTAGTATCGGGACAGGGCTCAATCAGCCCCAGCATTTT. Its protein is CASSIGTGLNQPQHF.

This clone came up a few times. V and J are TRBV4-3 and TRBJ2-3, with TRBD2 matching 12 bases. V trimming: 1 base; J trimming: 4 bases; junction bases outside the gene matches: 6. The germline V gene has CDR1 LGHNA and CDR2 YSLEER. The length of the CDR3 is 17 residues. The DNA of the CDR3 is TGCGCCAGCAGCCAAGTCTCCTCTAGCGGGAGGGCAGATACGCAGTATTTT. Protein: CASSQVSSSGRADTQYF.